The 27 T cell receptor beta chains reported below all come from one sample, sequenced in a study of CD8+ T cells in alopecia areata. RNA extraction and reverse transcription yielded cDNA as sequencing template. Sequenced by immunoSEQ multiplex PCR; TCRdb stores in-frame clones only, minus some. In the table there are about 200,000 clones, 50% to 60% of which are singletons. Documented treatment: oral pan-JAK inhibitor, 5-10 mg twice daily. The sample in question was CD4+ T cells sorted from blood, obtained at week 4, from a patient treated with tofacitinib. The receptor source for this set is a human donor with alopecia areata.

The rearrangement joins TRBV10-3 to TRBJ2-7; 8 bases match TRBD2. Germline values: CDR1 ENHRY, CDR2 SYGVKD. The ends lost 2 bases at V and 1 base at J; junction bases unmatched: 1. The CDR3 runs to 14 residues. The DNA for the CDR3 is TGTGCCATCAGTGAGACTAGCGGATCCTACGAGCAGTACTTC. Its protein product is CAISETSGSYEQYF.

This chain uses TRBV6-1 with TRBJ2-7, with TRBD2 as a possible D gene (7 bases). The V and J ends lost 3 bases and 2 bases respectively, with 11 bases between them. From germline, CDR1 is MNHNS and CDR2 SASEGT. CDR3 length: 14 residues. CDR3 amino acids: CASSEGGRPYEQYF. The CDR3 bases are TGTGCCAGCAGTGAGGGGGGGCGACCCTACGAGCAGTACTTC.

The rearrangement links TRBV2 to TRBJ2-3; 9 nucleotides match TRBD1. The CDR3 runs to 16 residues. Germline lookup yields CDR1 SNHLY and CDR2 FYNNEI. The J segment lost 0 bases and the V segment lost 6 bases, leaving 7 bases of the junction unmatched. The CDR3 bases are TGTGCCAGCAGGCGGGACAGGGCCGCTAGCACAGATACGCAGTATTTT. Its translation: CASRRDRAASTDTQYF.

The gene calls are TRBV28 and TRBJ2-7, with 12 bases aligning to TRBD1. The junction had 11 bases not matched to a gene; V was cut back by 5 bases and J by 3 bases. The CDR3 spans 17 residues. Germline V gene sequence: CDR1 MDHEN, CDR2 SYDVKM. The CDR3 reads CASSVPSGTGGGYEQYF. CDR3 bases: TGTGCCAGCAGTGTCCCATCGGGGACAGGGGGCGGCTACGAGCAGTACTTC.

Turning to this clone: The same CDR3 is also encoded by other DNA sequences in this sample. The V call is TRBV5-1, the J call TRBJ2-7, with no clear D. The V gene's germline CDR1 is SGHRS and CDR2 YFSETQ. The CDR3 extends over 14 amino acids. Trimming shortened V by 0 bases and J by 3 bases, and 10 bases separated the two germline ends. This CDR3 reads CASSLERSSYEQYF. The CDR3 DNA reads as TGCGCCAGCAGCTTGGAAAGGTCCAGCTACGAGCAGTACTTC.

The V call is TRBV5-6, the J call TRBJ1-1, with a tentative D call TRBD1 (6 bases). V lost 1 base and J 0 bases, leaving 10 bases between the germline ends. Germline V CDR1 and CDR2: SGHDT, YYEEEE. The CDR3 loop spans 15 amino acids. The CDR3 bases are TGTGCCAGCAGCTTGTCCGACAGGATGAACACTGAAGCTTTCTTT. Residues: CASSLSDRMNTEAFF. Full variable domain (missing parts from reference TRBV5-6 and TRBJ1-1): DAGVTQSPTHLIKTRGQQVTLRCSPKSGHDTVSWYQQALGQGPQFIFQYYEEEERQRGNFPDRFSGHQFPNYSSELNVNALLLGDSALYLCASSLSDRMNTEAFFGQGTRLTVV.

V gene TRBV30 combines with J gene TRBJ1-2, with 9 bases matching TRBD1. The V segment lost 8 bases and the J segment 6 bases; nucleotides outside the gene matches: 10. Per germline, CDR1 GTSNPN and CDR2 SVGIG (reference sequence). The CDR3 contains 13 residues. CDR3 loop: CARYLQGAHGYTF. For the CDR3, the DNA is TGTGCCCGTTACTTACAGGGGGCGCATGGCTACACCTTC.

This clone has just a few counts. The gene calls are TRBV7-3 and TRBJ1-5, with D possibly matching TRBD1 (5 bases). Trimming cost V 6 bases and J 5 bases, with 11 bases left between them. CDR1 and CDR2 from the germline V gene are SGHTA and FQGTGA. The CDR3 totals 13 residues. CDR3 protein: CASSSQQDQPQHF. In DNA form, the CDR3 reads TGTGCCAGCAGTTCACAACAGGATCAGCCCCAGCATTTT.

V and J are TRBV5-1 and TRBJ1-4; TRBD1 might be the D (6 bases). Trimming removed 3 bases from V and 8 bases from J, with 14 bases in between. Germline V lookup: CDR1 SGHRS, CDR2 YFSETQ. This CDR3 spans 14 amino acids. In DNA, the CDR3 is TGCGCCAGCAGCTCAGGGGACTCCGGAGAAAAACTGTTTTTT. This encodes CASSSGDSGEKLFF.

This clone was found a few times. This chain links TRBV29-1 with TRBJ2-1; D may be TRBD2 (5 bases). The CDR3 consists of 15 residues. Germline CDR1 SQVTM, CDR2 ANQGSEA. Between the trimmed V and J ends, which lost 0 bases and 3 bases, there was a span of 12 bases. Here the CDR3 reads CSVEEGRGSYNEQFF. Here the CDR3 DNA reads TGCAGCGTTGAAGAGGGGAGAGGCAGCTACAATGAGCAGTTCTTC.

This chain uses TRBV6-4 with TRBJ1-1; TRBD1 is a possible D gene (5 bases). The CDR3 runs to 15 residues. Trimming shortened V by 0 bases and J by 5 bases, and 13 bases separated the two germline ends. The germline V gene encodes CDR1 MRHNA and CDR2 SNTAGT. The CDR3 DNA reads TGTGCCAGCAGTGACTCAGGGGCCCCTAGGACTGAAGCTTTCTTT. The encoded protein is CASSDSGAPRTEAFF.

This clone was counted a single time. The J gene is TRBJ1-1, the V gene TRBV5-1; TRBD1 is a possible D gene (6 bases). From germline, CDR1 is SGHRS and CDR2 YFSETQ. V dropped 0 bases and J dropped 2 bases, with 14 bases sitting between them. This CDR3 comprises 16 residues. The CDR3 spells CASSLAGAGANTEAFF. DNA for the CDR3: TGCGCCAGCAGCTTGGCCGGGGCAGGGGCTAACACTGAAGCTTTCTTT.

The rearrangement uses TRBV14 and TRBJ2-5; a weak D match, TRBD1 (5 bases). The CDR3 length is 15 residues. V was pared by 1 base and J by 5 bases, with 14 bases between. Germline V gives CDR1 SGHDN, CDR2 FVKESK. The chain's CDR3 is CASSQGFVRAETQYF. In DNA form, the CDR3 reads TGTGCCAGCAGCCAAGGTTTCGTCAGGGCGGAGACCCAGTACTTC.

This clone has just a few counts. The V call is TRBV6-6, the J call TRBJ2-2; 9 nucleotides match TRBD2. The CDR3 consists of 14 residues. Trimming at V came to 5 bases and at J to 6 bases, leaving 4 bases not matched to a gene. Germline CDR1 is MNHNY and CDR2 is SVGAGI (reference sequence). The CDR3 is CASSPRGGPGELFF. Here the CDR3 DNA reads TGTGCCAGCAGTCCGCGGGGGGGCCCCGGGGAGCTGTTTTTT.

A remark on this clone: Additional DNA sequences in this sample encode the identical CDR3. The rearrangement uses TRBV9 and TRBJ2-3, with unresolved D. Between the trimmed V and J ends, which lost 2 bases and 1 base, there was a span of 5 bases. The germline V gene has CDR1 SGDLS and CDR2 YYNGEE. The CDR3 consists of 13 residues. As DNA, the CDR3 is TGTGCCAGCAGCGTTGGAGGCACAGATACGCAGTATTTT. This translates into CASSVGGTDTQYF.

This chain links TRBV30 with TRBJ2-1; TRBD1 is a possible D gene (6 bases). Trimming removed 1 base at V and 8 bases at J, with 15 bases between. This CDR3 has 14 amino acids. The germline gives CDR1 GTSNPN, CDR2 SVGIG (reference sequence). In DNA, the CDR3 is TGTGCCTGGAGTGGAGGGGGAAGTGGGGATGAGCAGTTCTTC. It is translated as CAWSGGGSGDEQFF.

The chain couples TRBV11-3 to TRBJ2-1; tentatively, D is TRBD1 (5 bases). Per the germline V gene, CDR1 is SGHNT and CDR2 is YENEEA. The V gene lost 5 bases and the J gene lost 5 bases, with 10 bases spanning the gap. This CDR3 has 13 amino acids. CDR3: CASSTQGNNEQFF. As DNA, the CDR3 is TGTGCCAGCAGCACCCAGGGCAACAATGAGCAGTTCTTC.

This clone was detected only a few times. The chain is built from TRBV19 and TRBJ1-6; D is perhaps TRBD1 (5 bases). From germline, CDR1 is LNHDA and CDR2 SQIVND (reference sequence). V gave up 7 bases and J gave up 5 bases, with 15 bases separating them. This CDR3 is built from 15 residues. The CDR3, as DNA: TGTGCCAGTACACCCCAGGGCTTGAATAATTCACCCCTCCACTTT. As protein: CASTPQGLNNSPLHF.

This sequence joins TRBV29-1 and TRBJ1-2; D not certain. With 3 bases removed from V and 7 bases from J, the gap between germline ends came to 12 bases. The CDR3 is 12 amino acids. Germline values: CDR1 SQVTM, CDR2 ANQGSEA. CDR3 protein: CSVEPPVAGYTF. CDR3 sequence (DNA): TGCAGCGTTGAGCCCCCAGTAGCTGGCTACACCTTC.

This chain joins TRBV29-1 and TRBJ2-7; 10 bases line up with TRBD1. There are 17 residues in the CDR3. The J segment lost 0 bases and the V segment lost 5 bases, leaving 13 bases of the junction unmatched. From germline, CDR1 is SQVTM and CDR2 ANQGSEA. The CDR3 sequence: CSVLWFGGQGYSYEQYF. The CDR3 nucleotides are TGCAGCGTTCTTTGGTTCGGGGGACAGGGGTACTCCTACGAGCAGTACTTC.

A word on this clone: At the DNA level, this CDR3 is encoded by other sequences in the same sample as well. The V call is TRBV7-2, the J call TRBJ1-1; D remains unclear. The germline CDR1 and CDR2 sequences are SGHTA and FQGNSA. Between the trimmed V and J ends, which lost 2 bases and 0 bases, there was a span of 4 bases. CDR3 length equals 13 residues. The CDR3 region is CASSLSLNTEAFF. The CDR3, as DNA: TGTGCCAGCAGCTTAAGCCTGAACACTGAAGCTTTCTTT.

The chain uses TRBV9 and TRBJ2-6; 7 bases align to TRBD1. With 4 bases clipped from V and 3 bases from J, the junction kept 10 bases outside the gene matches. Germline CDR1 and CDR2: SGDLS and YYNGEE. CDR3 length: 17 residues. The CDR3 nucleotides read TGTGCCAGCAGCCCTCGACAGGGTAGAAGTGGGGCCAACGTCCTGACTTTC. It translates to CASSPRQGRSGANVLTF.

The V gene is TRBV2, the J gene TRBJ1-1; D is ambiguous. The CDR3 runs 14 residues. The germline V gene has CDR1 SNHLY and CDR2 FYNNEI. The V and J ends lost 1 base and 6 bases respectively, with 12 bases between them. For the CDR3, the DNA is TGTGCCAGCAGTGAAGGAGCACTTGGGGCTGAAGCTTTCTTT. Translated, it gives CASSEGALGAEAFF.

CDR3 amino acids: CASSVRETQYF. In DNA, the CDR3 is TGCGCCAGCAGCGTGAGGGAGACCCAGTACTTC. This rearrangement joins TRBV5-1 to TRBJ2-5; D uncertain. From germline, CDR1 is SGHRS and CDR2 YFSETQ. V lost 4 bases and J 5 bases, leaving 6 bases between the germline ends. This CDR3 is built from 11 residues.

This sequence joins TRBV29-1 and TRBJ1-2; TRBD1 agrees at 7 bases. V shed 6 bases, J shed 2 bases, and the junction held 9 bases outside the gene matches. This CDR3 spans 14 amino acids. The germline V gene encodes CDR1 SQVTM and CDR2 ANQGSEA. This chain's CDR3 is CSVNNRGTNYGYTF. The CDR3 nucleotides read TGCAGCGTGAATAACAGGGGAACCAACTATGGCTACACCTTC.

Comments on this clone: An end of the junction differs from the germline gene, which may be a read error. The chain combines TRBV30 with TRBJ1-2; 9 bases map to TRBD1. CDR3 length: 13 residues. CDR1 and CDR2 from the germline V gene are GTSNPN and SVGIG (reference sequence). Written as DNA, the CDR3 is TGTGCCGGGAGGGACAGGGCTAACTATGGCTACACCTTC. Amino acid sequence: CAGRDRANYGYTF. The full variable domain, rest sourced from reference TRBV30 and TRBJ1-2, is SQTIHQWPATLVQPVGSPLSLECTVEGTSNPNLYWYRQAAGRGLQLLFYSVGIGQISSEVPQNLSASRPQDRQFILSSKKLLLSDSGFYLCAGRDRANYGYTFGSGTRLTVV.

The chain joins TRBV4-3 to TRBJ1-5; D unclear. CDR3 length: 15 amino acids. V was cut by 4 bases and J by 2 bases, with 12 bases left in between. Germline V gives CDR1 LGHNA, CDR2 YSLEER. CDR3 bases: TGCGCCAGCAGCCCTGGTCTTGTGGGCAATCAGCCCCAGCATTTT. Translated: CASSPGLVGNQPQHF.